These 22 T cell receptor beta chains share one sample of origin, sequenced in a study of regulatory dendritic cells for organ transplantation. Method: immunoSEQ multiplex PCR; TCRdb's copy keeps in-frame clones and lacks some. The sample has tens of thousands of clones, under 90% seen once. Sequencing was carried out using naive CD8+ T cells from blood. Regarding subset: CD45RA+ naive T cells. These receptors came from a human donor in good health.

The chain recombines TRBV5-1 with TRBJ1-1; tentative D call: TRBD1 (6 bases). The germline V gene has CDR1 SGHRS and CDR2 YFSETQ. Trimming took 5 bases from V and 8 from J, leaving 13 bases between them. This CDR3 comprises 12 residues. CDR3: CASRNGQQEAFF. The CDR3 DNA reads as TGCGCCAGCAGGAATGGACAGCAAGAAGCTTTCTTT.

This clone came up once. CDR3 sequence: CASSSWETPRNTIYF. The CDR3 DNA follows: TGTGCCAGCAGCTCGTGGGAGACGCCCAGAAACACCATATATTTT. The rearrangement links TRBV7-2 to TRBJ1-3; D unresolved. Trimming left V 4 bases short and J 5 bases short, with 15 bases between. Germline V CDR1 and CDR2: SGHTA, FQGNSA. This CDR3 is built from 15 residues.

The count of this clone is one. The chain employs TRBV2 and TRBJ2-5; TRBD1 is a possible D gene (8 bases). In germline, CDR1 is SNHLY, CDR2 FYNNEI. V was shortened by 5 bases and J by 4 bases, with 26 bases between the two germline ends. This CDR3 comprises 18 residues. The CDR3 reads CASSNRISLQGGGETQYF. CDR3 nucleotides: TGTGCCAGCAGTAACCGAATTAGCTTACAGGGGGGGGGAGAGACCCAGTACTTC.

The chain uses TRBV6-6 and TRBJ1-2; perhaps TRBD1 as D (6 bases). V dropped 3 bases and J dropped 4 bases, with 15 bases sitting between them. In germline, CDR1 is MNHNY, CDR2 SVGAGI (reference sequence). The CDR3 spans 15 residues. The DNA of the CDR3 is TGTGCCAGCAGTTATGGGACACGGACGGGCTATGGCTACACCTTC. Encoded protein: CASSYGTRTGYGYTF.

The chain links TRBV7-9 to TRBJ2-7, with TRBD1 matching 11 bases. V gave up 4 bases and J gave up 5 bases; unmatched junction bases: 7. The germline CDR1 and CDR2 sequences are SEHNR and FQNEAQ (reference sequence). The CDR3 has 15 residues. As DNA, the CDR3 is TGTGCCAGCAGCTCTGGGACAGGGGGTATCCACGAGCAGTACTTC. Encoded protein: CASSSGTGGIHEQYF.

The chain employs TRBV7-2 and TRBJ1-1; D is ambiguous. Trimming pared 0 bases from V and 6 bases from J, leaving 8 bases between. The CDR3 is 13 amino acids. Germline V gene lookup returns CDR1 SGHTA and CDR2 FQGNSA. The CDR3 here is CASSLAPGAEAFF. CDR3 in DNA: TGTGCCAGCAGCTTAGCCCCCGGGGCTGAAGCTTTCTTT.

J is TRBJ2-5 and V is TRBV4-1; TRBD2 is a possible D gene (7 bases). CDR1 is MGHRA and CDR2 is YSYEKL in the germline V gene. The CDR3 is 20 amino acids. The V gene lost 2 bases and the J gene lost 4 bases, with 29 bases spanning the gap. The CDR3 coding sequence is TGCGCCAGCAGCCAACGCAAGGGTGGAGGTGGGGGGGCCCACAGAGAGACCCAGTACTTC. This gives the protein CASSQRKGGGGGAHRETQYF.

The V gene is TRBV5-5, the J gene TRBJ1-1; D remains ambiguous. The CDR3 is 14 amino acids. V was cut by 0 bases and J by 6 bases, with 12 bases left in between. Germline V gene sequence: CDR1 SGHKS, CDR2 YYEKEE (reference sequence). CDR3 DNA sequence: TGTGCCAGCAGCTTGGACAGCTACGTACCTGAAGCTTTCTTT. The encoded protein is CASSLDSYVPEAFF.

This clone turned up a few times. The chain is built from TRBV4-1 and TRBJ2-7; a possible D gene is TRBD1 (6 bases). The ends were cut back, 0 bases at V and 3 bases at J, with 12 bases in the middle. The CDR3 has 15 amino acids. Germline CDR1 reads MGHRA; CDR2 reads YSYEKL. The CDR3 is CASSQEQGIIYEQYF. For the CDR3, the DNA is TGCGCCAGCAGCCAAGAACAGGGAATCATCTACGAGCAGTACTTC.

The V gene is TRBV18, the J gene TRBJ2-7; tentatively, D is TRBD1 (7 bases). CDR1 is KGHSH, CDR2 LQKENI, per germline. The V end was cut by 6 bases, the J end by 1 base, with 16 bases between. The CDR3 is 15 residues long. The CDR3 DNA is TGTGCCAGCTCCCCAGAGGCAGGGGGGTCCTACGAGCAGTACTTC. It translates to CASSPEAGGSYEQYF.

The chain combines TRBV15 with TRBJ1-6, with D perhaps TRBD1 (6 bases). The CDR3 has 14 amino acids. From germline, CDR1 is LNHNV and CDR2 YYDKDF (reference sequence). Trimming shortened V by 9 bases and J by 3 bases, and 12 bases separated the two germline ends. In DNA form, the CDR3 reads TGTGCCACTCAACAGGGCAACTATAATTCACCCCTCCACTTT. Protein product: CATQQGNYNSPLHF.

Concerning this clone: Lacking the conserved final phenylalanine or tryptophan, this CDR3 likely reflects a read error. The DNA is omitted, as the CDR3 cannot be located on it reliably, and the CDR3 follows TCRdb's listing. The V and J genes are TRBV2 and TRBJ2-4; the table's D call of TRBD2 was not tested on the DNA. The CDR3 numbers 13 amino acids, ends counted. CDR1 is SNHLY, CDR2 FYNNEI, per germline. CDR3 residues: CASSVGTSGAGVL.

Here the CDR3 DNA reads TGTGCCAGCAGCGTAGGGGGGGGAGATACGCAGTATTTT. Residues: CASSVGGGDTQYF. The chain combines TRBV9 with TRBJ2-3; TRBD2 agrees at 7 bases. Germline V gene data show CDR1 as SGDLS and CDR2 as YYNGEE. V lost 0 bases, J lost 5 bases, and 0 bases stayed unmatched. This CDR3 has 13 amino acids.

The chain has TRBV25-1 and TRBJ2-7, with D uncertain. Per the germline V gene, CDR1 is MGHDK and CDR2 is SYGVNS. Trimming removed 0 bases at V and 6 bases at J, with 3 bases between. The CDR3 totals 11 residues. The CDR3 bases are TGTGCCAGCAGTGAATACGGCGAGCAGTACTTC. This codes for CASSEYGEQYF.

CDR3 loop: CASTPGPAGDAKNIQYF. The CDR3 bases are TGTGCCAGCACTCCTGGTCCCGCGGGGGACGCCAAAAACATTCAGTACTTC. V gene TRBV27 combines with J gene TRBJ2-4; 7 bases line up with TRBD2. The length of the CDR3 is 17 residues. CDR1 and CDR2 (germline): MNHEY, SMNVEV (reference sequence). V gave up 7 bases and J gave up 1 base; unmatched junction bases: 13.

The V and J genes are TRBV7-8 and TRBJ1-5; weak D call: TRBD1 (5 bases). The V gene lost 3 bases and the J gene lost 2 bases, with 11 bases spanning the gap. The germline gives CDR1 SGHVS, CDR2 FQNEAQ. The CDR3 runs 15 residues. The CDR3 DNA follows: TGTGCCAGCAGCTTCGGGACTTATGGCAATCAGCCCCAGCATTTT. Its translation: CASSFGTYGNQPQHF.

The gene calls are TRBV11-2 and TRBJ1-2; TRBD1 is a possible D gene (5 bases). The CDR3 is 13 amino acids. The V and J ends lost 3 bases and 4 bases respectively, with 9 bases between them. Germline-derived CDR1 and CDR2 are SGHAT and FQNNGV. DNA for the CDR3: TGTGCCAGCAGCTTCCAGGGAATCTATGGCTACACCTTC. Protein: CASSFQGIYGYTF.

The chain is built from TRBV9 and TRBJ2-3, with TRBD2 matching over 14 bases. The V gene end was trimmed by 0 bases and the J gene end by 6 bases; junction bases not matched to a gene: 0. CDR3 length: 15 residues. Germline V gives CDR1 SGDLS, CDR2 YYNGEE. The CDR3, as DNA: TGTGCCAGCAGCGTAGGGACTAGCGGGGGGGATACGCAGTATTTT. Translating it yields CASSVGTSGGDTQYF.

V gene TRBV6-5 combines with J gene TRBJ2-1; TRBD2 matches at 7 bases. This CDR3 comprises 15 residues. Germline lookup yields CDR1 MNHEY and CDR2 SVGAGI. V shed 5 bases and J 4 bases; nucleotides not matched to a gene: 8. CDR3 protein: CASSPAGTNYNEQFF. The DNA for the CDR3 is TGTGCCAGCAGTCCAGCGGGAACCAATTACAATGAGCAGTTCTTC.

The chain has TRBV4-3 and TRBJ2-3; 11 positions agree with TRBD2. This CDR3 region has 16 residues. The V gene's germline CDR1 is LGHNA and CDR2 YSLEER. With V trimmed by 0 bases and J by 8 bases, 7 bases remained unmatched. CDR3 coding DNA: TGCGCCAGCAGCCAAGAAGGGGGGACTAGCGGCGGTACGCAGTATTTT. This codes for CASSQEGGTSGGTQYF.

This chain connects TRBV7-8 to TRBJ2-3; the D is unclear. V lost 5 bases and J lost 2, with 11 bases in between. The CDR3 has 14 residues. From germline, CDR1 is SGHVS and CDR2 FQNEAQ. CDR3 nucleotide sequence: TGTGCCAGCAGCCCAGAAACTATCACAGATACGCAGTATTTT. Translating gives CASSPETITDTQYF.

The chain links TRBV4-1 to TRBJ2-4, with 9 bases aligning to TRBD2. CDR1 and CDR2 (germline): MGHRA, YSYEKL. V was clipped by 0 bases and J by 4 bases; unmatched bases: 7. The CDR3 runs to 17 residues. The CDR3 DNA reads TGCGCCAGCAGCCAAGAGCCTAGCGGGAATTGGAAAAACATTCAGTACTTC. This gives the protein CASSQEPSGNWKNIQYF.